This TCR beta chain was obtained from a study of neurological immune-mediated disorders. This CDR3 has 14 amino acids. CDR1 is SGHRS and CDR2 is YFSETQ in the germline V gene. Trimming stripped 4 bases from V and 7 bases from J, with 14 bases between. This clonotype appeared many times. Time point given: longitudinal time-point 3. From 2 million PBMCs stored at -80 C, the unsorted libraries were generated. In every sequencing run, more than 200 million TCR-beta sequences were generated from 15-18 subjects. TCRdb re-called the 5' RACE reads with MiXCR, one entry per CDR3 protein. The sample contains more than 95,000 distinct CDR3 sequences, 11% of which appear only once.

The rearrangement joins TRBV5-1 to TRBJ1-4; a possible D gene is TRBD1 (5 bases). Sequencing was performed on PBMCs. The clonotype was recovered from a female donor with HTLV-1-associated myelopathy (HAM/TSP). CDR3 nucleotides: TGCGCCAGCAGCCCGTCCCGGGACGGTGAAAAACTGTTTTTT. Translating it yields CASSPSRDGEKLFF. Full variable domain (missing parts from reference TRBV5-1 and TRBJ1-4): KAGVTQTPRYLIKTRGQQVTLSCSPISGHRSVSWYQQTPGQGLQFLFEYFSETQRNKGNFPGRFSGRQFSNSRSEMNVSTLELGDSALYLCASSPSRDGEKLFFGSGTQLSVL.